The present T cell receptor beta chain was sequenced within a study of radiotherapy plus CTLA-4 blockade in lung cancer. This CDR3 comprises 14 residues. CDR1 is SQVTM, CDR2 ANQGSEA, per germline. Trimming shortened V by 3 bases and J by 4 bases, and 15 bases separated the two germline ends. Sequencing was performed with immunoSEQ multiplex PCR; in TCRdb, only in-frame clones are kept and a portion is missing. This sample has about 32,000 clones, with more than 80% found just once. The V and J genes are TRBV29-1 and TRBJ1-2; D call uncertain. The sequencing used peripheral blood, collected from a patient treated with radiotherapy plus ipilimumab. The receptor was isolated from a human donor with non-small cell lung cancer who had stable disease on radiotherapy plus ipilimumab. The CDR3 coding sequence is TGCAGCGTTGACTCCCTTGCGTCGGGCTATGGCTACACCTTC. It is translated as CSVDSLASGYGYTF.